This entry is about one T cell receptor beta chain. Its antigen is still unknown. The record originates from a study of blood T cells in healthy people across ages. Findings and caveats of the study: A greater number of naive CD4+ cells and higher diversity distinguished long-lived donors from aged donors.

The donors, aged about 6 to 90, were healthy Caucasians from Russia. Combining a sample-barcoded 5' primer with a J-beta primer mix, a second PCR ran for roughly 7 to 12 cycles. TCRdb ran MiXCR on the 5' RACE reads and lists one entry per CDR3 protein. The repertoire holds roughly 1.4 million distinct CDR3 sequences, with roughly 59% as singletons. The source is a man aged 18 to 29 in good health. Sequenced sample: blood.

Here the CDR3 reads CASRKTGSYNEQFF. In DNA, the CDR3 is TGTGCCAGCAGGAAGACAGGTTCCTACAATGAGCAGTTCTTC. This chain connects TRBV27 to TRBJ2-1; D possibly corresponds to TRBD1 (6 bases). There are 14 residues in the CDR3. V shed 6 bases and J shed 1 base, with 10 bases lying between them. CDR1 and CDR2 (germline): MNHEY, SMNVEV (reference sequence).